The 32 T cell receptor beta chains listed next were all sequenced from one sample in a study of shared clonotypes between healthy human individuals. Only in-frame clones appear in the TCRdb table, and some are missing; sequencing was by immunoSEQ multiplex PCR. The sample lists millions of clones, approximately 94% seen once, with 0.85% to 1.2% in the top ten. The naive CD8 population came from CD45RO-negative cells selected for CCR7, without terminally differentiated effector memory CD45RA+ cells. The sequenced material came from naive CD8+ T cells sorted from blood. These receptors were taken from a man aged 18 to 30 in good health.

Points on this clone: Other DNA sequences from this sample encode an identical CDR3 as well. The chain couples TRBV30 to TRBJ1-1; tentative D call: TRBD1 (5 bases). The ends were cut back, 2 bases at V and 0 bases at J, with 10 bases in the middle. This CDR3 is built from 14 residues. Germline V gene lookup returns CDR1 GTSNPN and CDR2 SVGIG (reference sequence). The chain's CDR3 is CAWSMGGLNTEAFF. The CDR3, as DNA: TGTGCCTGGAGTATGGGGGGTTTGAACACTGAAGCTTTCTTT.

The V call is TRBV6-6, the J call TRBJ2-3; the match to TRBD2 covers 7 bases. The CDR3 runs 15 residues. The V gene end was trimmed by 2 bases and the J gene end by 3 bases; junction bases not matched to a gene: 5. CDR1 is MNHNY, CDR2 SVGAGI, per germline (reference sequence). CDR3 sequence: CASSYTSSGTDTQYF. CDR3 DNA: TGTGCCAGCAGTTACACGTCTAGCGGAACAGATACGCAGTATTTT.

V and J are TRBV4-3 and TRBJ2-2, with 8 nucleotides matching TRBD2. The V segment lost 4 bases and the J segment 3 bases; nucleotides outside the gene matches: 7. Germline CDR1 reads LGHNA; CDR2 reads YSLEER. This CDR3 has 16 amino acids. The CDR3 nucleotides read TGCGCCAGCAGCCCCCTAGACGGGGGGGACACCGGGGAGCTGTTTTTT. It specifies CASSPLDGGDTGELFF.

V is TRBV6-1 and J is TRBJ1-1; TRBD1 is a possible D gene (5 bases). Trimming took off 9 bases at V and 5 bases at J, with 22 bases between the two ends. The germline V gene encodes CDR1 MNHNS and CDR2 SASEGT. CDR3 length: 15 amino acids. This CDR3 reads CASRAGKLVETEAFF. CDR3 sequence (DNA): TGTGCCAGTCGGGCAGGGAAGTTGGTGGAAACTGAAGCTTTCTTT.

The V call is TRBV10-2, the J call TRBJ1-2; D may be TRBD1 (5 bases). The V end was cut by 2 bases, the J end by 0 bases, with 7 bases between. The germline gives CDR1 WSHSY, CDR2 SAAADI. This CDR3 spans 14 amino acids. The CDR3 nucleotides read TGCGCCAGCAGTGAGACAGGAGCTAACTATGGCTACACCTTC. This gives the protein CASSETGANYGYTF.

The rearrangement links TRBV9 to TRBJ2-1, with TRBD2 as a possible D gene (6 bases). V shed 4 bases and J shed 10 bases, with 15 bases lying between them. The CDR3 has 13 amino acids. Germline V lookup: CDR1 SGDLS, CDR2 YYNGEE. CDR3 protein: CASSLGGGTEQFF. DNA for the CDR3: TGTGCCAGCAGCCTGGGTGGGGGGACGGAGCAGTTCTTC.

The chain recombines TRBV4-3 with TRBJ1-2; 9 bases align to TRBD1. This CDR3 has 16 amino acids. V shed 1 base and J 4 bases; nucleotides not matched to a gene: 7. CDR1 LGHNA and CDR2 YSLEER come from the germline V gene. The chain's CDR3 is CASSQAYTGGSYGYTF. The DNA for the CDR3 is TGCGCCAGCAGCCAAGCCTATACAGGGGGCTCCTATGGCTACACCTTC.

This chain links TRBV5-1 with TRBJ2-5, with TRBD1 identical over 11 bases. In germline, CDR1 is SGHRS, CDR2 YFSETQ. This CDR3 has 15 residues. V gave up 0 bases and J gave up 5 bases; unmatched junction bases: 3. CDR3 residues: CASSLGTGGKETQYF. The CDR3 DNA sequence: TGCGCCAGCAGCTTGGGGACAGGGGGCAAGGAGACCCAGTACTTC.

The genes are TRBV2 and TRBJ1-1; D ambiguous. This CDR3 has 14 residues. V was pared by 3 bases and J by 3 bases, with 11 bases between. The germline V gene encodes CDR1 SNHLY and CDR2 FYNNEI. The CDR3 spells CASSDDGRDTEAFF. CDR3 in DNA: TGTGCCAGCAGTGATGACGGCCGAGACACTGAAGCTTTCTTT.

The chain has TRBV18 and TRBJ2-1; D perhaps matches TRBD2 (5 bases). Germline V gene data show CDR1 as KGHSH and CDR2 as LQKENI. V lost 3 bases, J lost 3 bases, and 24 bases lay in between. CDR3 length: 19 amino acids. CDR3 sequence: CASSPSWTDFIQDYNEQFF. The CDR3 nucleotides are TGTGCCAGCTCACCTTCATGGACGGACTTTATCCAAGACTACAATGAGCAGTTCTTC.

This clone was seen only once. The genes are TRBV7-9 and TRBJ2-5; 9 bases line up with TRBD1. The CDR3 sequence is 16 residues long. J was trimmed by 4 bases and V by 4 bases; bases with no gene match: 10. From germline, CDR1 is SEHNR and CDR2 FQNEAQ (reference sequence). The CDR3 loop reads CASSSTGQGGAETQYF. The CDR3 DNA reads TGTGCCAGCAGCTCTACGGGACAGGGCGGGGCAGAGACCCAGTACTTC.

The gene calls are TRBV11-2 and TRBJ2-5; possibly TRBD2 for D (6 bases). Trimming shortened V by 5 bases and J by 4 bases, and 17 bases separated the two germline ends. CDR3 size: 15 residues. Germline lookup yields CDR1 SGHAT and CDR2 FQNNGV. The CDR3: CASSLSPGGGETQYF. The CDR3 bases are TGTGCCAGCAGCCTAAGTCCCGGGGGTGGAGAGACCCAGTACTTC.

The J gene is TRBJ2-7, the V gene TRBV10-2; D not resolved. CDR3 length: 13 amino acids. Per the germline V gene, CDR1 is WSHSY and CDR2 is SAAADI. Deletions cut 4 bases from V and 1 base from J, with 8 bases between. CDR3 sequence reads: CASSGAVSYEQYF. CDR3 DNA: TGCGCCAGCAGTGGGGCAGTATCCTACGAGCAGTACTTC.

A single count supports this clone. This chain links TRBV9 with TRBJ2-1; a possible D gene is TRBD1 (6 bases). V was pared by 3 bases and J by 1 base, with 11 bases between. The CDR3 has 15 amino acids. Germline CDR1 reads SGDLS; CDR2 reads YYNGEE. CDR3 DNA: TGTGCCAGCAGCGACGTAGGGGGATCCTACAATGAGCAGTTCTTC. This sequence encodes CASSDVGGSYNEQFF.

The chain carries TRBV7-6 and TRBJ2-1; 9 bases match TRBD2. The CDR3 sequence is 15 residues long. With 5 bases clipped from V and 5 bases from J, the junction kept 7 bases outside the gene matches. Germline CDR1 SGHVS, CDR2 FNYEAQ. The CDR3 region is CASSPGGLANNEQFF. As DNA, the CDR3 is TGTGCCAGCAGCCCAGGAGGACTAGCGAACAATGAGCAGTTCTTC.

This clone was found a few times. CDR3 in amino acids: CASSEGQGAGQPQHF. CDR3 nucleotides: TGTGCCAGCAGTGAAGGACAGGGGGCAGGTCAGCCCCAGCATTTT. The V call is TRBV6-1, the J call TRBJ1-5; 10 bases match TRBD1. Germline loops: CDR1 MNHNS, CDR2 SASEGT. The CDR3 covers 15 residues. V gave up 1 base and J gave up 6 bases; unmatched junction bases: 3.

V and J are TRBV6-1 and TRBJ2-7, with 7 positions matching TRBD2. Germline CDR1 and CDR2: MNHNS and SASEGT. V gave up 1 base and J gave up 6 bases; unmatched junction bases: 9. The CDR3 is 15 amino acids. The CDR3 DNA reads TGTGCCAGCAGTGAAGTGAGGGGTCCGGGGGGCGAGCAGTACTTC. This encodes CASSEVRGPGGEQYF.

The CDR3 coding sequence is TGCAGCGTTAGGGACACTGAAAACTATGGCTACACCTTC. As protein: CSVRDTENYGYTF. This chain connects TRBV29-1 to TRBJ1-2, with D maybe TRBD1 (6 bases). V lost 5 bases and J lost 2, with 12 bases in between. Germline values: CDR1 SQVTM, CDR2 ANQGSEA. CDR3 length equals 13 residues.

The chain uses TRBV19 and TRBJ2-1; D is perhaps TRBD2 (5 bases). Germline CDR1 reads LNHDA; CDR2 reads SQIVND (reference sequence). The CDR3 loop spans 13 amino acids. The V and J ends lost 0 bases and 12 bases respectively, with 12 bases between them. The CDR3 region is CASSIDPTAGQFF. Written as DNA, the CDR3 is TGTGCCAGTAGTATAGATCCGACCGCGGGGCAGTTCTTC. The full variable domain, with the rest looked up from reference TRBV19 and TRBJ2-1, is DGGITQSPKYLFRKEGQNVTLSCEQNLNHDAMYWYRQDPGQGLRLIYYSQIVNDFQKGDIAEGYSVSREKKESFPLTVTSAQKNPTAFYLCASSIDPTAGQFFGPGTRLTVL.

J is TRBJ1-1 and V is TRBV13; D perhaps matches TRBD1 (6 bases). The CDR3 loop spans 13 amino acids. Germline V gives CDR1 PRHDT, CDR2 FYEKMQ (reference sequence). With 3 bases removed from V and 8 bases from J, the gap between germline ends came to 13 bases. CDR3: CASSFRDQGEAFF. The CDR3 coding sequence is TGTGCCAGCAGCTTCCGGGATCAGGGGGAAGCTTTCTTT.

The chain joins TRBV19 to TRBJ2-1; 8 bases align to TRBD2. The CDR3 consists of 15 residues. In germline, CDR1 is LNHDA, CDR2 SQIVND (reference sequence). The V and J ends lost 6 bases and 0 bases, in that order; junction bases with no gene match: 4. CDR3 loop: CASRSGTSSYNEQFF. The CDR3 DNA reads TGTGCCAGTAGAAGTGGGACTAGCTCCTACAATGAGCAGTTCTTC.

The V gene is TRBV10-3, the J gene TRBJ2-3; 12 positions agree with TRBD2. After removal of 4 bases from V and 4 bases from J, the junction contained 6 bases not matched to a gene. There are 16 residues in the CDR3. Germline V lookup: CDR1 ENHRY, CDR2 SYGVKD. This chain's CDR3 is CAISGGLAGNSDTQYF. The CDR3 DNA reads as TGTGCCATCAGTGGTGGACTAGCGGGGAATTCAGATACGCAGTATTTT.

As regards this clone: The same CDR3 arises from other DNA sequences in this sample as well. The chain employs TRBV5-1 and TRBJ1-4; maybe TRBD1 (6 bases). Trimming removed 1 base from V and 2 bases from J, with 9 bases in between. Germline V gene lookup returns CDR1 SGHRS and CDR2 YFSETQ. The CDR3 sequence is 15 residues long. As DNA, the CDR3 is TGCGCCAGCAGCTTGCGGGGGGCGACTAATGAAAAACTGTTTTTT. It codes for CASSLRGATNEKLFF.

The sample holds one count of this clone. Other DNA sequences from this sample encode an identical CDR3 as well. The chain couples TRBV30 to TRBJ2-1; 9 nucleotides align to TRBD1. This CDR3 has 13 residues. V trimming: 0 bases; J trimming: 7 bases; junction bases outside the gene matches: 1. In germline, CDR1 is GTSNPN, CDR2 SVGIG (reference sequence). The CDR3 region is CAWSVDRGNEQFF. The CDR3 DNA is TGTGCCTGGAGTGTGGACAGGGGTAATGAGCAGTTCTTC.

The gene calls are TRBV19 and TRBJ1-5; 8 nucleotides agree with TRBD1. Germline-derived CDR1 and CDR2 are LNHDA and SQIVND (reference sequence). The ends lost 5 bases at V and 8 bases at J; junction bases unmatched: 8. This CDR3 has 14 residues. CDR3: CASSVGQGGEPQHF. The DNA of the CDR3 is TGTGCCAGTAGTGTCGGACAGGGCGGAGAGCCCCAGCATTTT.

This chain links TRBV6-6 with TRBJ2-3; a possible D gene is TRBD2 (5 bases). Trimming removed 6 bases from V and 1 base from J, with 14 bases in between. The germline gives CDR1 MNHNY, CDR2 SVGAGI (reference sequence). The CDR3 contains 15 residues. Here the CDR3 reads CASSRVEVGTDTQYF. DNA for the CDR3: TGTGCCAGCAGCCGGGTGGAGGTTGGCACAGATACGCAGTATTTT.

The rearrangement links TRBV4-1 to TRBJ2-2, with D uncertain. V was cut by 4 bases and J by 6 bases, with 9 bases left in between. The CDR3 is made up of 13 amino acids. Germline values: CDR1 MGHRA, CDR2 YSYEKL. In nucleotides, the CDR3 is TGCGCCAGCAGCCCACCGACCGCCGGGGAGCTGTTTTTT. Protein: CASSPPTAGELFF.

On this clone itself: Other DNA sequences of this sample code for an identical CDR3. CDR3 in DNA: TGCGCCAGCAGCTTAGGTGGGGAGAACACTGAAGCTTTCTTT. Amino acids: CASSLGGENTEAFF. The V and J genes are TRBV5-1 and TRBJ1-1; D remains unclear. The CDR3 is made up of 14 amino acids. CDR1 is SGHRS and CDR2 is YFSETQ in the germline V gene. Trimming pared 2 bases from V and 1 base from J, leaving 9 bases between.

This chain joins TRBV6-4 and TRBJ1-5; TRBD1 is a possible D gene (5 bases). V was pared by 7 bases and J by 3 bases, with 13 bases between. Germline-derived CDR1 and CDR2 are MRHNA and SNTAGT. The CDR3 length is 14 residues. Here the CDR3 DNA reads TGTGCCAGCAAGCCGGGACCGGTCAATCAGCCCCAGCATTTT. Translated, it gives CASKPGPVNQPQHF.

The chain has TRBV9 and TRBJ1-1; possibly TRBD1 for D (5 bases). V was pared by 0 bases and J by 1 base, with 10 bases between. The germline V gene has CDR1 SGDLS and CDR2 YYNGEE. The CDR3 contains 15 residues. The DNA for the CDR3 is TGTGCCAGCAGCGTAGATATAGGGACGAACACTGAAGCTTTCTTT. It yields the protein CASSVDIGTNTEAFF.

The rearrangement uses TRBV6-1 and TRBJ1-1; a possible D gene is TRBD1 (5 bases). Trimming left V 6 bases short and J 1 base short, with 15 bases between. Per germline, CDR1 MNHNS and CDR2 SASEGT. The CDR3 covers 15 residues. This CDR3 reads CASRDEDIGNTEAFF. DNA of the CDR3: TGTGCCAGCAGGGATGAGGACATCGGGAACACTGAAGCTTTCTTT.

The CDR3 region is CASSDLGIGQRTPLHF. The CDR3 nucleotides are TGTGCCAGCAGTGATTTGGGGATTGGTCAAAGGACACCCCTCCACTTT. The chain links TRBV27 to TRBJ1-6; D is unresolved. The CDR3 covers 16 residues. CDR1 is MNHEY, CDR2 SMNVEV, per germline (reference sequence). With 5 bases removed from V and 11 bases from J, the gap between germline ends came to 22 bases.